The 30 T cell receptor beta chains given below trace back to one sample, sequenced in a study of Ad26.COV2.S vaccination and SARS-CoV-2 variants (dated by TCRdb to the early 2020s). The treatment or condition tag for this specimen amounts to: some 19 received Ad26.COV2.S at low or high dose, single or two shots; roughly five received placebo; per-sample allocation not given. Repertoires of vaccine and placebo recipients were sequenced from samples taken on day 63 after the first injection. The library was prepared using the immunoSEQ multiplex PCR assay. TCRdb took over this immuneACCESS table, retaining in-frame rearrangements with V and J assigned. Such tables are incomplete; in checked studies, under half of the missing clones stem from an unresolved V gene, and the remainder is unexplained. A total of around 320,000 clones appear in this sample, 86% of them only once. The ten largest make up more than 1.5% of the sample.

The sample here was peripheral blood, taken in a trial of Ad26.COV2.S vaccine versus placebo. These receptor sequences come from a person aged 18-60 years who received the Ad26.COV2.S COVID-19 vaccine or a placebo.

The chain couples TRBV11-3 to TRBJ1-1, with 8 bases identical to TRBD1. CDR3 length: 13 amino acids. Germline V lookup: CDR1 SGHNT, CDR2 YENEEA. Unmatched junction bases numbered 3, after V lost 0 bases and J lost 9 bases. In DNA, the CDR3 is TGTGCCAGCAGCTTAGAAAGGACAGGGCAAGCTTTCTTT. It yields the protein CASSLERTGQAFF.

The J gene is TRBJ2-3, the V gene TRBV4-3, with D possibly being TRBD1 or TRBD2 (5 bases each). The CDR3 contains 16 residues. Germline CDR1 is LGHNA and CDR2 is YSLEER. The V end was cut by 0 bases, the J end by 5 bases, with 15 bases between. The DNA for the CDR3 is TGCGCCAGCAGCCAAGAGTTTCAGAGGGGCATAGATACGCAGTATTTT. Its translation is CASSQEFQRGIDTQYF.

The chain recombines TRBV27 with TRBJ1-2; 10 bases are a match to TRBD1. The CDR3 runs to 19 residues. V dropped 1 base and J dropped 6; count of bases not matched to a gene: 17. Germline CDR1 reads MNHEY; CDR2 reads SMNVEV (reference sequence). The CDR3 region is CASSLYYRLDRGQLNGYTF. The CDR3 DNA follows: TGTGCCAGCAGTTTATATTACAGACTAGACAGGGGGCAGTTAAATGGCTACACCTTC.

V gene TRBV9 combines with J gene TRBJ2-3, with 10 bases matching TRBD1. The CDR3 covers 17 residues. Losses at the gene ends were 0 bases for V and 3 bases for J; bases not matched to a gene: 7. Germline values: CDR1 SGDLS, CDR2 YYNGEE. CDR3 residues: CASSVAYGTGVTDTQYF. CDR3 in DNA: TGTGCCAGCAGCGTAGCTTACGGGACAGGGGTAACAGATACGCAGTATTTT.

The chain combines TRBV18 with TRBJ2-2; D may be TRBD2 (6 bases). The V end lost 5 bases, the J end lost 6 bases, and 13 bases lay between the germline ends. CDR3 length: 14 residues. CDR1 is KGHSH, CDR2 LQKENI, per germline. Here the CDR3 reads CASSATSNAGELFF. The DNA of the CDR3 is TGTGCCAGCTCAGCAACTAGCAACGCCGGGGAGCTGTTTTTT.

The chain joins TRBV19 to TRBJ1-1, with TRBD1 as a possible D gene (5 bases). This CDR3 region has 13 residues. V lost 6 bases, J lost 0 bases, and 8 bases lay in between. Germline-derived CDR1 and CDR2 are LNHDA and SQIVND (reference sequence). The CDR3 sequence: CASSQGMNTEAFF. The CDR3, as DNA: TGTGCCAGTAGCCAGGGCATGAACACTGAAGCTTTCTTT. Full variable domain (outside the CDR3, taken from reference TRBV19 and TRBJ1-1): DGGITQSPKYLFRKEGQNVTLSCEQNLNHDAMYWYRQDPGQGLRLIYYSQIVNDFQKGDIAEGYSVSREKKESFPLTVTSAQKNPTAFYLCASSQGMNTEAFFGQGTRLTVV.

V usage is TRBV7-9 and J usage is TRBJ1-1; no reliable D call. The CDR3 runs to 13 residues. The V gene lost 2 bases and the J gene lost 1 base, with 5 bases spanning the gap. From germline, CDR1 is SEHNR and CDR2 FQNEAQ (reference sequence). CDR3 in amino acids: CASSLNGNTEAFF. For the CDR3, the DNA is TGTGCCAGCAGCTTAAATGGGAACACTGAAGCTTTCTTT.

V gene TRBV5-4 combines with J gene TRBJ1-2; D perhaps matches TRBD1 (5 bases). This CDR3 is built from 14 residues. Per germline, CDR1 SGHNT and CDR2 YYREEE (reference sequence). V was pared by 2 bases and J by 4 bases, with 12 bases between. The CDR3 is CASSFMSGTYGYTF. For the CDR3, the DNA is TGTGCCAGCAGCTTCATGTCGGGGACCTATGGCTACACCTTC.

The chain recombines TRBV5-1 with TRBJ2-7; 7 positions agree with TRBD2. This CDR3 has 15 residues. V lost 0 bases to trimming and J lost 3 bases; unmatched junction nucleotides: 6. From germline, CDR1 is SGHRS and CDR2 YFSETQ. The CDR3 nucleotides read TGCGCCAGCAGCTTGGGAGGGGAGGGTTACTACGAGCAGTACTTC. Protein product: CASSLGGEGYYEQYF.

The rearrangement joins TRBV19 to TRBJ2-7; D is undetermined. Germline CDR1 reads LNHDA; CDR2 reads SQIVND (reference sequence). This CDR3 has 14 amino acids. V lost 8 bases, J lost 0 bases, and 14 bases lay in between. CDR3 amino acids: CASHKWSTSYEQYF. The CDR3 DNA sequence: TGTGCCAGTCATAAATGGAGTACCTCCTACGAGCAGTACTTC.

V gene TRBV10-2 combines with J gene TRBJ1-1; D is possibly TRBD1 (5 bases). From germline, CDR1 is WSHSY and CDR2 SAAADI. CDR3 length: 13 amino acids. V was pared by 3 bases and J by 3 bases, with 8 bases between. The CDR3 loop is CASSEIGDTEAFF. In DNA form, the CDR3 reads TGCGCCAGCAGTGAAATAGGGGACACTGAAGCTTTCTTT.

The rearrangement links TRBV21-1 to TRBJ2-1. TRBV21-1 is shown as a pseudogene. The CDR3 totals 9 residues. CDR3 DNA: TGTGCTCATAACAATGAGCAGTTCTTC. Protein product: CAHNNEQFF.

The V call is TRBV6-6, the J call TRBJ1-2; the D gene is possibly TRBD1 (5 bases). CDR1 MNHNY and CDR2 SVGAGI come from the germline V gene (reference sequence). The CDR3 length is 13 residues. V was cut by 4 bases and J by 1 base, with 7 bases left in between. The CDR3 nucleotides read TGTGCCAGCAGTTCAGGACATAACTATGGCTACACCTTC. It encodes CASSSGHNYGYTF.

This clone came up a few times. The CDR3 sequence is CASSQTTDLPPYEQYF. As DNA, the CDR3 is TGTGCCAGCAGCCAAACGACGGACCTCCCCCCCTACGAGCAGTACTTC. The J gene is TRBJ2-7, the V gene TRBV14, with unresolved D. The V and J ends lost 2 bases and 2 bases respectively, with 16 bases between them. The CDR3 totals 16 residues. CDR1 is SGHDN, CDR2 FVKESK, per germline.

The V and J genes are TRBV5-1 and TRBJ2-5; D may be TRBD2 (5 bases). This CDR3 region has 16 residues. CDR1 is SGHRS, CDR2 YFSETQ, per germline. With 0 bases removed from V and 2 bases from J, the gap between germline ends came to 14 bases. CDR3 DNA: TGCGCCAGCAGCTTGGGGTCGGGATCTGGACAAGAGACCCAGTACTTC. It translates to CASSLGSGSGQETQYF. Variable domain in full (rest from reference TRBV5-1 and TRBJ2-5): KAGVTQTPRYLIKTRGQQVTLSCSPISGHRSVSWYQQTPGQGLQFLFEYFSETQRNKGNFPGRFSGRQFSNSRSEMNVSTLELGDSALYLCASSLGSGSGQETQYFGPGTRLLVL.

There are a few counts of this clone. The CDR3 sequence: CASSFGGRATNEAFF. CDR3 in DNA: TGTGCCAGCAGCTTCGGCGGCAGGGCTACCAATGAAGCTTTCTTT. This chain joins TRBV4-2 and TRBJ1-1, with a weak D call TRBD1 (5 bases). Germline assignment: CDR1 LGHNA and CDR2 YNFKEQ. The CDR3 spans 15 residues. V lost 5 bases, J lost 7 bases, and 20 bases lay in between.

The V call is TRBV5-5, the J call TRBJ2-7; possibly TRBD1 for D (6 bases). Trimming stripped 0 bases from V and 4 bases from J, with 14 bases between. Per the germline V gene, CDR1 is SGHKS and CDR2 is YYEKEE (reference sequence). CDR3 size: 15 residues. CDR3 coding DNA: TGTGCCAGCAGCTTGGAGACAGGACCTACGTACGAGCAGTACTTC. This codes for CASSLETGPTYEQYF.

This clone was detected only once. For the CDR3, the DNA is TGCGCCAGCAGTCCCAGGGAAAACACCGGGGAGCTGTTTTTT. Translating gives CASSPRENTGELFF. The rearrangement links TRBV5-1 to TRBJ2-2; D is possibly TRBD1 (5 bases). The CDR3 contains 14 residues. The V end was cut by 5 bases, the J end by 2 bases, with 10 bases between. Germline V gene data show CDR1 as SGHRS and CDR2 as YFSETQ.

This clone has a handful of counts. The rearrangement uses TRBV6-5 and TRBJ1-6; 9 positions agree with TRBD1. CDR3 length: 15 residues. V trimming: 5 bases; J trimming: 6 bases; junction bases outside the gene matches: 5. Germline V CDR1 and CDR2: MNHEY, SVGAGI. The CDR3 sequence: CASSPTQGANSPLHF. The CDR3 bases are TGTGCCAGCAGTCCTACACAGGGGGCTAATTCACCCCTCCACTTT.

This rearrangement joins TRBV6-2 or TRBV6-3 to TRBJ1-6, with no clear D. Per the germline V gene, CDR1 is MNHEY and CDR2 is SVGEGT. V gave up 6 bases and J gave up 6 bases, with 9 bases separating them. The CDR3 consists of 13 residues. CDR3 nucleotides: TGTGCCAGCAGCCGAGCGAGTAATTCACCCCTCCACTTT. This codes for CASSRASNSPLHF.

Concerning this clone: Other DNA sequences in the sample encode the same CDR3. The chain recombines TRBV19 with TRBJ1-5; D uncertain. The CDR3 loop spans 12 amino acids. The germline V gene encodes CDR1 LNHDA and CDR2 SQIVND (reference sequence). V dropped 5 bases and J dropped 1 base, with 3 bases sitting between them. The DNA for the CDR3 is TGTGCCAGTAGTTTCAGCAATCAGCCCCAGCATTTT. It translates to CASSFSNQPQHF.

The chain couples TRBV30 to TRBJ2-3; tentatively, D is TRBD2 (6 bases). This CDR3 is built from 12 residues. The germline CDR1 and CDR2 sequences are GTSNPN and SVGIG (reference sequence). Trimming left V 2 bases short and J 6 bases short, with 9 bases between. In nucleotides, the CDR3 is TGTGCCTGGAGTCCCCTAGCGGATACGCAGTATTTT. Protein sequence: CAWSPLADTQYF. The full variable domain, rest sourced from reference TRBV30 and TRBJ2-3, is SQTIHQWPATLVQPVGSPLSLECTVEGTSNPNLYWYRQAAGRGLQLLFYSVGIGQISSEVPQNLSASRPQDRQFILSSKKLLLSDSGFYLCAWSPLADTQYFGPGTRLTVL.

The chain recombines TRBV9 with TRBJ1-2, with D possibly being TRBD1 (5 bases). The CDR3 has 14 amino acids. Trimming pared 2 bases from V and 0 bases from J, leaving 8 bases between. Germline CDR1 and CDR2: SGDLS and YYNGEE. CDR3 amino acids: CASSVGPSNYGYTF. DNA for the CDR3: TGTGCCAGCAGCGTGGGGCCTTCTAACTATGGCTACACCTTC. Drawing the rest from reference TRBV9 and TRBJ1-2, the complete variable domain is DSGVTQTPKHLITATGQRVTLRCSPRSGDLSVYWYQQSLDQGLQFLIQYYNGEERAKGNILERFSAQQFPDLHSELNLSSLELGDSALYFCASSVGPSNYGYTFGSGTRLTVV.

The V and J genes are TRBV7-8 and TRBJ2-7, with 7 positions matching TRBD2. The J segment lost 2 bases and the V segment lost 0 bases, leaving 4 bases of the junction unmatched. The CDR3 totals 15 residues. The V gene's germline CDR1 is SGHVS and CDR2 FQNEAQ. CDR3 coding DNA: TGTGCCAGCAGCTTAGCGGCTAGCGGAACCTACGAGCAGTACTTC. As protein: CASSLAASGTYEQYF. Variable domain in full (rest from reference TRBV7-8 and TRBJ2-7): GAGVSQSPRYKVAKRGQDVALRCDPISGHVSLFWYQQALGQGPEFLTYFQNEAQLDKSGLPSDRFFAERPEGSVSTLKIQRTQQEDSAVYLCASSLAASGTYEQYFGPGTRLTVT.

V is TRBV3-1 (or the pseudogene TRBV3-2) and J is TRBJ1-2; D call uncertain. This CDR3 comprises 14 residues. The V end was cut by 1 base, the J end by 4 bases, with 10 bases between. Germline assignment: CDR1 LGHDT and CDR2 YNNKEL (reference sequence). CDR3 residues: CASSQGSLGYGYTF. Here the CDR3 DNA reads TGTGCCAGCAGCCAAGGTAGCTTGGGCTATGGCTACACCTTC.

The chain links TRBV12-5 to TRBJ1-5; D call uncertain. Germline CDR1 and CDR2: LGHNT and FRNRAP. CDR3 length equals 11 residues. V lost 6 bases, J lost 4 bases, and 4 bases lay in between. In nucleotides, the CDR3 is TGTGCTAGTGGAACGAATCAGCCCCAGCATTTT. This gives the protein CASGTNQPQHF.

Concerning this clone itself: One end of the junction fails to match germline, which may point to a read error. J is TRBJ1-2 and V is TRBV12-3 or TRBV12-4; 7 bases fit TRBD1. CDR3 length equals 13 residues. CDR3 in DNA: TGTGCCAGCAGCCGCCCAGGGGGGACAGCAGGTTGCTTC. Amino acid sequence: CASSRPGGTAGCF.

V is TRBV10-3 and J is TRBJ1-4; the D is unclear. Trimming pared 6 bases from V and 0 bases from J, leaving 17 bases between. CDR1 is ENHRY, CDR2 SYGVKD, per germline. This CDR3 is 17 amino acids long. CDR3 DNA: TGTGCCATCAGGGGCAGCCTGAATCCTACAACTAATGAAAAACTGTTTTTT. Protein sequence: CAIRGSLNPTTNEKLFF.

A word on this clone: One end of the junction fails to match germline, which may point to a read error. This chain uses TRBV7-2 with TRBJ1-1; D gene ambiguous. The CDR3 extends over 13 amino acids. Germline CDR1 reads SGHTA; CDR2 reads FQGNSA. CDR3 DNA sequence: TGTGCCAGCAGATTAGGGTTGCCCACTGAAGCTTTCTTT. Residues: CASRLGLPTEAFF.

The genes are TRBV5-1 and TRBJ2-3, with 9 bases that match TRBD1. Trimming cost V 3 bases and J 6 bases; bases outside gene matches: 8. Germline V lookup: CDR1 SGHRS, CDR2 YFSETQ. The CDR3 runs 15 residues. The CDR3 loop reads CASSSGTGMMDTQYF. CDR3 nucleotides: TGCGCCAGCAGCTCAGGGACAGGGATGATGGATACGCAGTATTTT.